This entry describes one TCR beta chain. This sample was included in a study of cytomegalovirus exposure and HLA in healthy donors. Use of 60 Vbeta and 13 Jbeta primers characterized the PCR. Repertoires were generated with immunoSEQ multiplex PCR, while TCRdb's copy carries only in-frame clones and drops some. The sample has about 200,000 clones, approximately 85% seen once; the top ten hold less than 3%. Trimming removed 5 bases from V and 3 bases from J; junction bases left unmatched: 8. Germline V gives CDR1 MNHNY, CDR2 SVGAGI (reference sequence). This CDR3 contains 16 residues. Sample: PBMCs. The chain uses TRBV6-6 and TRBJ2-7, with 12 bases lining up with TRBD1. The origin of this receptor is a woman aged 40 to 50 in good health and CMV-seronegative. In nucleotides, the CDR3 is TGTGCCAGCAGTACCGCCGGGACAGGGGGCTTCTACGAGCAGTACTTC. Its protein is CASSTAGTGGFYEQYF.